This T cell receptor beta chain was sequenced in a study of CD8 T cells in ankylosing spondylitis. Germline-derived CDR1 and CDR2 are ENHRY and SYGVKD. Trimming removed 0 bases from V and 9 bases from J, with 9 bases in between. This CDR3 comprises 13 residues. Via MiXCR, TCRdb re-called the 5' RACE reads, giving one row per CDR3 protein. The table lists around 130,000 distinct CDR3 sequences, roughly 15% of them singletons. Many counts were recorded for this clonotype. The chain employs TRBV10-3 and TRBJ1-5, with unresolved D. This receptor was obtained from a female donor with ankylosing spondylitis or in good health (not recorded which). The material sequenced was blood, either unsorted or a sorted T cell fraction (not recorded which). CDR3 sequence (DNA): TGTGCCATCAGTGAGTCTGGTGTTTCGCCCCAGCATTTT. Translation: CAISESGVSPQHF.